This is a list of T cell receptor beta chains from one sample in a study of CD8 T cells in ankylosing spondylitis. TCRdb analysed the 5' RACE reads with MiXCR anew, one entry per CDR3 protein. In the table there are 250,000 to 350,000 distinct CDR3 sequences, roughly 20% of which are singletons. The sample consisted of blood, either unsorted or a sorted T cell fraction (not recorded which). These receptors all stem from a female donor with ankylosing spondylitis or in good health (not recorded which). CDR3s include the opening cysteine and the closing phenylalanine or tryptophan. D genes are given only for firm matches. Some rows mark clone size as missing; the rest say once, few, many or name a class of expanded clone.

clone_size: -; j_call: TRBJ2-7; v_call: TRBV10-3; d_call: -; cdr3_nt: TGTGCCATCAGCGACGGGGCGGCCCCCTACGAGCAGTACTTC; cdr3_aa: CAISDGAAPYEQYF
clone_size: -; j_call: TRBJ1-2; v_call: TRBV7-2; d_call: -; cdr3_nt: TGTGCCAGCAGCTTAGATAGGGAGGGCTACACCTTC; cdr3_aa: CASSLDREGYTF
clone_size: many; j_call: TRBJ2-2; v_call: TRBV20-1; d_call: -; cdr3_nt: TGCAGTGCCACGGCCTATCAGCCGGGGGAGCTGTTTTTT; cdr3_aa: CSATAYQPGELFF
clone_size: -; j_call: TRBJ2-7; v_call: TRBV9; d_call: TRBD2; cdr3_nt: TGTGCCAGCAGCGTAGGGGCGGGAGGATCCTACGAGCAGTACTTC; cdr3_aa: CASSVGAGGSYEQYF
clone_size: many; j_call: TRBJ2-5; v_call: TRBV10-3; d_call: -; cdr3_nt: TGTGCCATCAGTGAGGGAATAGGGGAGACCCAGTACTTC; cdr3_aa: CAISEGIGETQYF
clone_size: few; j_call: TRBJ2-1; v_call: TRBV12-3/TRBV12-4; d_call: -; cdr3_nt: TGTGCCAGCAGTTCGGGACTCCTTGCCACCCAGAGTGAGCAGTTCTTC; cdr3_aa: CASSSGLLATQSEQFF
clone_size: -; j_call: TRBJ2-7; v_call: TRBV28; d_call: TRBD2; cdr3_nt: TGTGCCAGCAGTACCCTAGCGGCTCTTTTCTCCTACGAGCAGTACTTC; cdr3_aa: CASSTLAALFSYEQYF
clone_size: few; j_call: TRBJ2-6; v_call: TRBV5-1; d_call: -; cdr3_nt: TGCGCCAGCAGTCACCGACCTGCTGGGGCCAACGTCCTGACTTTC; cdr3_aa: CASSHRPAGANVLTF
clone_size: -; j_call: TRBJ2-5; v_call: TRBV2; d_call: -; cdr3_nt: TGTGCCAGCAGTGAAGTGGGGGCAGGAGAGACCCAGTACTTC; cdr3_aa: CASSEVGAGETQYF
clone_size: few; j_call: TRBJ2-1; v_call: TRBV5-1; d_call: -; cdr3_nt: TGCGCCAGCAGCTTGGCCGGGTCCTCTCGGGTGTTCTTC; cdr3_aa: CASSLAGSSRVFF
clone_size: few; j_call: TRBJ2-1; v_call: TRBV6-5; d_call: TRBD2; cdr3_nt: TGTGCCAGCAGTTACAATGCGGGAGGGCCTAATGAGCAGTTCTTC; cdr3_aa: CASSYNAGGPNEQFF
clone_size: few; j_call: TRBJ1-2; v_call: TRBV6-1; d_call: TRBD1; cdr3_nt: TGTGCCAGCAGTACCTCCGGGACAGGGTTGGGTGGCTACACCTTC; cdr3_aa: CASSTSGTGLGGYTF
clone_size: -; j_call: TRBJ2-1; v_call: TRBV24-1; d_call: -; cdr3_nt: TGTGCCACCAGCTCACCCGGGGTGTCCTACAATGAGCAGTTCTTC; cdr3_aa: CATSSPGVSYNEQFF
clone_size: -; j_call: TRBJ2-1; v_call: TRBV6-5; d_call: -; cdr3_nt: TGTGCCAGCAGTTACTCGTGGGGTAGCGGATCATCCTACAATGAGCAGTTCTTC; cdr3_aa: CASSYSWGSGSSYNEQFF
clone_size: -; j_call: TRBJ2-1; v_call: TRBV6-6; d_call: -; cdr3_nt: TGTGCCAGCAGTCCCGAAATGGGTGAGCAGTTCTTC; cdr3_aa: CASSPEMGEQFF
clone_size: few; j_call: TRBJ1-2; v_call: TRBV5-1; d_call: TRBD1; cdr3_nt: TGCGCCAGCAGCTTGGGGACAGGGGATGGCTACACCTTC; cdr3_aa: CASSLGTGDGYTF
clone_size: -; j_call: TRBJ2-7; v_call: TRBV5-1; d_call: -; cdr3_nt: TGCGCCAGCAGCTTGGCAGGATGGGACGAGCAGTACTTC; cdr3_aa: CASSLAGWDEQYF
clone_size: few; j_call: TRBJ1-2; v_call: TRBV18; d_call: -; cdr3_nt: TGTGCCAGCTCACCAGGCTCGATTAGGGGACGTAATGGCTACACCTTC; cdr3_aa: CASSPGSIRGRNGYTF
clone_size: few; j_call: TRBJ2-1; v_call: TRBV10-3; d_call: TRBD2; cdr3_nt: TGTGCCATCAGTGAGTCTGGGCAGCGGGGCCGGAACAATGAGCAGTTCTTC; cdr3_aa: CAISESGQRGRNNEQFF
clone_size: few; j_call: TRBJ2-3; v_call: TRBV5-1; d_call: -; cdr3_nt: TGCGCCAGCAGCTTGTCCGGAGGCAGCGGCACAGATACGCAGTATTTT; cdr3_aa: CASSLSGGSGTDTQYF
clone_size: -; j_call: TRBJ1-2; v_call: TRBV4-2; d_call: -; cdr3_nt: TGTGCCAGCAGCCAAGATCGCCGTGATGGCTACACCTTC; cdr3_aa: CASSQDRRDGYTF
clone_size: -; j_call: TRBJ2-5; v_call: TRBV7-9; d_call: -; cdr3_nt: TGTGCCAGCAGCTTTCGGGGGGCCCGAGAGACCCAGTACTTC; cdr3_aa: CASSFRGARETQYF
clone_size: -; j_call: TRBJ2-7; v_call: TRBV10-1; d_call: -; cdr3_nt: TGCGCCAGCAGTCACACAGGAGGTTCCTACGAGCAGTACTTC; cdr3_aa: CASSHTGGSYEQYF
clone_size: -; j_call: TRBJ1-1; v_call: TRBV7-2; d_call: -; cdr3_nt: TGTGCCAGCAGCGGACGAGGGGAGAACACTGAAGCTTTCTTT; cdr3_aa: CASSGRGENTEAFF
clone_size: few; j_call: TRBJ2-1; v_call: TRBV6-1; d_call: -; cdr3_nt: TGTGCCAGCACCCTCAGTTGGGGGTTGGTCAATGAGCAGTTCTTC; cdr3_aa: CASTLSWGLVNEQFF
clone_size: many; j_call: TRBJ2-5; v_call: TRBV29-1; d_call: -; cdr3_nt: TGCAGCGTTGTGGGGGGGCGCGATGTGGAGACCCAGTACTTC; cdr3_aa: CSVVGGRDVETQYF
clone_size: -; j_call: TRBJ1-3; v_call: TRBV7-8; d_call: -; cdr3_nt: TGTGCCAGCAGCTTGACGGGATTATCTGGAAACACCATATATTTT; cdr3_aa: CASSLTGLSGNTIYF
clone_size: -; j_call: TRBJ2-2; v_call: TRBV24-1; d_call: TRBD2; cdr3_nt: TGTGCCACCAGTGATTCGACTAGCGGAAAGACCGGGGAGCTGTTTTTT; cdr3_aa: CATSDSTSGKTGELFF
clone_size: -; j_call: TRBJ2-7; v_call: TRBV20-1; d_call: TRBD2; cdr3_nt: TGCAGTGTTGGGACTAGCGGCTACGAGCAGTACTTC; cdr3_aa: CSVGTSGYEQYF
clone_size: few; j_call: TRBJ1-1; v_call: TRBV6-1; d_call: -; cdr3_nt: TGTGCCGCGAAAGACAGTCTACTACCTGAAGCTTTCTTT; cdr3_aa: CAAKDSLLPEAFF
clone_size: -; j_call: TRBJ2-7; v_call: TRBV6-1; d_call: TRBD2; cdr3_nt: TGTGCCAGCAGTCATATTAGCGGGGTGGGGAAATCCTACGAGCAGTACTTC; cdr3_aa: CASSHISGVGKSYEQYF
clone_size: -; j_call: TRBJ2-3; v_call: TRBV6-4; d_call: -; cdr3_nt: TGTGCCAGCAGTGAAGAGTTGAGAGATACGCAGTATTTT; cdr3_aa: CASSEELRDTQYF
clone_size: -; j_call: TRBJ1-1; v_call: TRBV20-1; d_call: -; cdr3_nt: TGCAGTGCTAGAGACCCCCTCGCGGTCACTGAAGCTTTCTTT; cdr3_aa: CSARDPLAVTEAFF
clone_size: -; j_call: TRBJ2-5; v_call: TRBV11-2; d_call: TRBD1; cdr3_nt: TGTGCCAGCAGCTTAGGGTGGGACAGGGGGCTAAAAGAGACCCAGTACTTC; cdr3_aa: CASSLGWDRGLKETQYF